This entry is about one T cell receptor (beta chain). This sample stems from a study of blood T cell repertoires in COVID-19. The V gene's germline CDR1 is MNHNS and CDR2 SASEGT. Trimming shortened V by 3 bases and J by 4 bases, and 25 bases separated the two germline ends. The CDR3 covers 19 residues. The data were produced by immunoSEQ multiplex PCR, yet TCRdb's version contains in-frame clones alone and is incomplete. The sample lists 180,000 or so clones; roughly 80% were seen once. This clonotype was obtained from a man aged 60 to 75 who had been exposed to COVID-19. V gene TRBV6-1 combines with J gene TRBJ1-5; D uncertain. The sample comprised PBMCs or T cells enriched from blood (not recorded which). CDR3 sequence reads: CASSERVEHGVGSNQPQHF. For the CDR3, the DNA is TGTGCCAGCAGTGAGCGGGTGGAACATGGAGTAGGATCAAATCAGCCCCAGCATTTT.